This TCR beta chain comes out of a study of cytomegalovirus exposure and HLA in healthy donors. Concerning this clone itself: Its specificity is unknown.

The donors were in the roughly 120-subject validation cohort; that cohort was separate from the approximately 700-subject first cohort. This table comes from immunoSEQ multiplex PCR, and its TCRdb copy is limited to in-frame clones, with some not included. This table holds approximately 120,000 clones, 89% found once. Findings of the study overall: Subsequent analysis revealed that first-cohort TCR clusters tended to co-occur in the 130 or so validation repertoires. Under in vitro conditions, a few CMV-associated chains were confirmed as specific for CMV antigens. Cytomegalovirus association was assigned to about 150 TCR beta chains.

The CDR3 covers 15 residues. The germline CDR1 and CDR2 sequences are SEHNR and FQNEAQ (reference sequence). The V gene end was trimmed by 4 bases and the J gene end by 7 bases; junction bases not matched to a gene: 10. The receptor comes from a woman aged 18-30 years in good health and CMV-seronegative. Specimen: PBMCs. The rearrangement joins TRBV7-9 to TRBJ2-1; 7 bases fit TRBD2. CDR3 bases: TGTGCCAGCAGCTCGGTTCGGACTAGTTTGAATGAGCAGTTCTTC. Protein sequence: CASSSVRTSLNEQFF.